The 11 T cell receptor beta chains below come from one sample, sequenced in a study of blood T cell repertoires in COVID-19. Method: immunoSEQ multiplex PCR; TCRdb's copy keeps in-frame clones and lacks some. The sample shows 150,000 or so clones, around 84% of them seen only once. The sequenced material came from peripheral blood. All receptors derive from an elderly man with acute or convalescent COVID-19.

The gene calls are TRBV10-3 and TRBJ1-2; D gene ambiguous. The CDR3 contains 13 residues. Germline V CDR1 and CDR2: ENHRY, SYGVKD. With 0 bases removed from V and 7 bases from J, the gap between germline ends came to 9 bases. The CDR3 spells CAISESTAGGYTF. The CDR3 DNA follows: TGTGCCATCAGTGAGTCCACAGCGGGTGGCTACACCTTC.

The chain couples TRBV6-5 to TRBJ2-4; 7 positions agree with TRBD1. Germline values: CDR1 MNHEY, CDR2 SVGAGI. J was trimmed by 9 bases and V by 7 bases; bases with no gene match: 12. This CDR3 spans 14 amino acids. This CDR3 reads CASIQGQGLGIQYF. The CDR3 DNA reads as TGTGCCAGCATACAGGGGCAGGGGTTAGGCATTCAGTACTTC.

V is TRBV6-6 and J is TRBJ1-5; 8 nucleotides agree with TRBD1. J gave up 3 bases and V 2 bases, and 6 bases lay outside the gene matches. Germline V gene sequence: CDR1 MNHNY, CDR2 SVGAGI (reference sequence). The CDR3 runs 16 residues. CDR3 residues: CASSYQTGANNQPQHF. The CDR3 DNA is TGTGCCAGCAGTTACCAGACAGGGGCCAACAATCAGCCCCAGCATTTT.

The rearrangement links TRBV6-5 to TRBJ2-3; 13 bases agree with TRBD2. The V gene end was trimmed by 7 bases and the J gene end by 6 bases; junction bases not matched to a gene: 7. This CDR3 has 15 residues. Germline CDR1 reads MNHEY; CDR2 reads SVGAGI. The CDR3 DNA sequence: TGTGCCAGCAATCGAGGACTAGCGGGGGTGGATACGCAGTATTTT. It yields the protein CASNRGLAGVDTQYF.

The rearrangement uses TRBV5-4 and TRBJ2-5, with 7 bases identical to TRBD2. Germline values: CDR1 SGHNT, CDR2 YYREEE (reference sequence). CDR3 length: 16 residues. V dropped 3 bases and J dropped 4; count of bases not matched to a gene: 12. The CDR3 coding sequence is TGTGCCAGCAGCTCCGGACCACTAGCGAGACCAGAGACCCAGTACTTC. It encodes CASSSGPLARPETQYF.

This rearrangement joins TRBV24-1 to TRBJ2-1; D possibly corresponds to TRBD1 (6 bases). The CDR3 has 18 amino acids. The germline V gene encodes CDR1 KGHDR and CDR2 SFDVKD. Trimming left V 7 bases short and J 0 bases short, with 21 bases between. The CDR3 DNA is TGTGCCACCAGCGACCCCAATCCTACAGGGACCTCCTACAATGAGCAGTTCTTC. It codes for CATSDPNPTGTSYNEQFF.

This clone was picked up a small number of times. CDR3 amino acids: CASSRASSGAQETQYF. The CDR3 nucleotides read TGTGCCAGCAGCCGAGCGTCAAGCGGGGCCCAAGAGACCCAGTACTTC. The V call is TRBV3-1 (or the pseudogene TRBV3-2), the J call TRBJ2-5, with TRBD2 matching 7 bases. The junction had 9 bases not matched to a gene; V was cut back by 4 bases and J by 1 base. There are 16 residues in the CDR3. Germline values: CDR1 LGHDT, CDR2 YNNKEL (reference sequence).

The gene calls are TRBV9 and TRBJ2-3; tentatively, D is TRBD1 (6 bases). Trimming removed 0 bases from V and 8 bases from J, with 19 bases in between. Germline V gives CDR1 SGDLS, CDR2 YYNGEE. The CDR3 length is 16 residues. CDR3 sequence reads: CASSVEKTGPAATQYF. CDR3 DNA sequence: TGTGCCAGCAGCGTAGAAAAGACAGGACCTGCTGCTACGCAGTATTTT.

The chain carries TRBV7-9 and TRBJ1-2; 9 bases are shared with TRBD1. The CDR3 consists of 14 residues. The germline CDR1 and CDR2 sequences are SEHNR and FQNEAQ (reference sequence). Trimming removed 1 base from V and 8 bases from J; junction bases left unmatched: 5. CDR3 amino acids: CASSLEGQGVGYTF. Here the CDR3 DNA reads TGTGCCAGCAGCTTAGAGGGACAGGGTGTGGGCTACACCTTC.

The V gene is TRBV18, the J gene TRBJ2-5; D is possibly TRBD1 (5 bases). The V gene's germline CDR1 is KGHSH and CDR2 LQKENI. With 2 bases removed from V and 4 bases from J, the gap between germline ends came to 5 bases. The CDR3 totals 12 residues. The DNA of the CDR3 is TGTGCCAGCTCACCAGGGGCAGAGACCCAGTACTTC. This encodes CASSPGAETQYF.

The genes are TRBV9 and TRBJ2-3; D call uncertain. The CDR3 has 14 amino acids. Germline V lookup: CDR1 SGDLS, CDR2 YYNGEE. Deletions cut 0 bases from V and 6 bases from J, with 11 bases between. In nucleotides, the CDR3 is TGTGCCAGCAGCGTAGGCCCAACCCAGGATACGCAGTATTTT. Translating it yields CASSVGPTQDTQYF.